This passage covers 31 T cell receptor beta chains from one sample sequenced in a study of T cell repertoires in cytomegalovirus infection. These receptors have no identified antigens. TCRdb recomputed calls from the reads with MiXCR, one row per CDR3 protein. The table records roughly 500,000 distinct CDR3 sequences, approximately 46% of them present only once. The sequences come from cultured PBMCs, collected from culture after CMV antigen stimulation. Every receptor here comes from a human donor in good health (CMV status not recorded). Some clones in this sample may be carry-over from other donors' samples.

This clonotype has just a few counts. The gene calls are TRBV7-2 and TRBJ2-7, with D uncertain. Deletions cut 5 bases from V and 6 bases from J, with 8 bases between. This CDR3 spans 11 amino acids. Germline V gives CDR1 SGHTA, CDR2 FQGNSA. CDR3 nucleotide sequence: TGTGCCAGCAGCCAAACCCTCGAGCAGTACTTC. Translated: CASSQTLEQYF.

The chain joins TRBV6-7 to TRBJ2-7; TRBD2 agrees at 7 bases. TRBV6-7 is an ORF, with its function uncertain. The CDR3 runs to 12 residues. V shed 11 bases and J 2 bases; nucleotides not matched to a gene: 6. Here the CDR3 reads CAGSGFAYEQYF. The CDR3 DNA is TGTGCCGGTAGCGGGTTCGCCTACGAGCAGTACTTC.

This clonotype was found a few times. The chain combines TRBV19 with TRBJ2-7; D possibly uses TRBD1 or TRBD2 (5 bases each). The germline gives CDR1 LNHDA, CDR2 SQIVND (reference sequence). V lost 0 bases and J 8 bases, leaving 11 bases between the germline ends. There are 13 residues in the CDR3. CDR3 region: CASSIDPGQKQYF. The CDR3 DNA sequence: TGTGCCAGTAGTATAGATCCGGGGCAGAAGCAGTACTTC.

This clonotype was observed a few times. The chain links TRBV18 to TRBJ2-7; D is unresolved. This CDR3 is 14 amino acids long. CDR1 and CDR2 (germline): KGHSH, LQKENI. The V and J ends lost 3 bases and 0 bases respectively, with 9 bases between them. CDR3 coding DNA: TGTGCCAGCTCACCCGACTTATACTCCTACGAGCAGTACTTC. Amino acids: CASSPDLYSYEQYF.

The CDR3 here is CSVEDGGGGETQYF. The CDR3 nucleotides read TGCAGCGTTGAAGATGGCGGGGGCGGAGAGACCCAGTACTTC. The chain joins TRBV29-1 to TRBJ2-5; TRBD2 is a possible D gene (7 bases). V lost 0 bases and J lost 4, with 12 bases in between. CDR1 and CDR2 (germline): SQVTM, ANQGSEA. The CDR3 sequence is 14 residues long.

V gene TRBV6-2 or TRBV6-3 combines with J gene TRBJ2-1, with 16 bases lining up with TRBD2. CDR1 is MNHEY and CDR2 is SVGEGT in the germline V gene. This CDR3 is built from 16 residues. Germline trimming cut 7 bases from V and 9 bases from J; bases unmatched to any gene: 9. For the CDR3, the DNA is TGTGCCAGCACCATTAGGGGACTAGCGGGAGGGGGTGAGCAGTTCTTC. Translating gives CASTIRGLAGGGEQFF.

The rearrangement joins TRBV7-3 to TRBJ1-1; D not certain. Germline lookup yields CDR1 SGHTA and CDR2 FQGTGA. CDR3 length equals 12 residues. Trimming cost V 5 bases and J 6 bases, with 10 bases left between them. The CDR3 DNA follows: TGTGCCAGCAGCCCCCCGGGCGCTGAAGCTTTCTTT. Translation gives CASSPPGAEAFF.

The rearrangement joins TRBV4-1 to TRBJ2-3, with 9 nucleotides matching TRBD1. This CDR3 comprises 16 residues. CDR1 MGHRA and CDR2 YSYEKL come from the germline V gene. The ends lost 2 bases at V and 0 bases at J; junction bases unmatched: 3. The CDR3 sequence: CASSQFGQGSTDTQYF. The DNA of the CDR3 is TGCGCCAGCAGCCAATTTGGACAGGGGAGCACAGATACGCAGTATTTT.

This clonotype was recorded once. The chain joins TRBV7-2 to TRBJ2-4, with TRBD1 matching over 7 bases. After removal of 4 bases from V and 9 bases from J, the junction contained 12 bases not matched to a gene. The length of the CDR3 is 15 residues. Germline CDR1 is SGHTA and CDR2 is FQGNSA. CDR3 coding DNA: TGTGCCAGCAGCTCCCAGACAGGGATAGGCGGCATTCAGTACTTC. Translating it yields CASSSQTGIGGIQYF.

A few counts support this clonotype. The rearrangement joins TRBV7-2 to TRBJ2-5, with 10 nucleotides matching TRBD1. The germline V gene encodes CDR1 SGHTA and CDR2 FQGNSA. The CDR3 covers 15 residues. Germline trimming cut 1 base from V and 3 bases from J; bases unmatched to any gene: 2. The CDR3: CASSLGGTGEETQYF. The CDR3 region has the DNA TGTGCCAGCAGCTTAGGTGGGACAGGGGAAGAGACCCAGTACTTC. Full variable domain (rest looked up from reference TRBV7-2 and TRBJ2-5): GAGVSQSPSNKVTEKGKDVELRCDPISGHTALYWYRQSLGQGLEFLIYFQGNSAPDKSGLPSDRFSAERTGGSVSTLTIQRTQQEDSAVYLCASSLGGTGEETQYFGPGTRLLVL.

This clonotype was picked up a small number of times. CDR3 amino acids: CASSLVPASGGNEQFF. CDR3 nucleotides: TGTGCCAGCAGCTTAGTTCCGGCTAGCGGGGGCAATGAGCAGTTCTTC. V is TRBV7-8 and J is TRBJ2-1; 10 positions match TRBD2. Germline trimming cut 1 base from V and 6 bases from J; bases unmatched to any gene: 6. The CDR3 totals 16 residues. Germline V CDR1 and CDR2: SGHVS, FQNEAQ.

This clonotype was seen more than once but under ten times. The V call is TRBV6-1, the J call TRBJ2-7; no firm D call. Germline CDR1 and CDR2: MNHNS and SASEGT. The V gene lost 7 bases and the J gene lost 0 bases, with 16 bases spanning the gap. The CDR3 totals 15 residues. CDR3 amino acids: CASTQGVASSYEQYF. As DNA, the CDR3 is TGTGCCAGCACCCAAGGAGTCGCGAGCTCCTACGAGCAGTACTTC.

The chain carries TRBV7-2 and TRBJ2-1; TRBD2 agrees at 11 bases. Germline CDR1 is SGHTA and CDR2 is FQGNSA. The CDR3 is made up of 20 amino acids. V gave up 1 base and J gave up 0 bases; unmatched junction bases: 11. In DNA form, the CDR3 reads TGTGCCAGCAGCTTAGTAACTAGCGGGAGTTTTTCGAGCTCCTACAATGAGCAGTTCTTC. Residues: CASSLVTSGSFSSSYNEQFF.

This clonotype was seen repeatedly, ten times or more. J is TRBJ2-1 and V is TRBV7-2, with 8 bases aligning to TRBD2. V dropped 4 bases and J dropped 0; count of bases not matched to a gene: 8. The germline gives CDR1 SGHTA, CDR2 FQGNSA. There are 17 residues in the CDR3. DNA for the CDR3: TGTGCCAGCAGCTCAGGACTAGCCGTCAGCTCCTACAATGAGCAGTTCTTC. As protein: CASSSGLAVSSYNEQFF.

The CDR3 spells CASRAGTTSYNEQFF. The CDR3 DNA reads as TGTGCCAGCAGAGCCGGGACTACCTCCTACAATGAGCAGTTCTTC. V usage is TRBV6-6 and J usage is TRBJ2-1; the match to TRBD2 covers 7 bases. This CDR3 has 15 amino acids. Germline V gives CDR1 MNHNY, CDR2 SVGAGI (reference sequence). V lost 6 bases to trimming and J lost 0 bases; unmatched junction nucleotides: 5.

The chain's CDR3 is CASTRAGGGGVLAFF. CDR3 DNA: TGTGCCAGCACCCGAGCGGGAGGAGGTGGAGTGTTAGCTTTCTTT. The chain links TRBV6-1 to TRBJ1-1, with unresolved D. The CDR3 has 15 residues. CDR1 is MNHNS and CDR2 is SASEGT in the germline V gene. Deletions cut 7 bases from V and 10 bases from J, with 25 bases between.

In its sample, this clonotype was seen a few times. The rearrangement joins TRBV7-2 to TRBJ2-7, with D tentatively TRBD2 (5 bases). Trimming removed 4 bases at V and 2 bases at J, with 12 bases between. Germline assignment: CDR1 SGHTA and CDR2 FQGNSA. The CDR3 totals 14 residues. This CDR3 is CASSSRRGTYEQYF. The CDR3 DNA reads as TGTGCCAGCAGCTCCAGACGGGGTACCTACGAGCAGTACTTC.

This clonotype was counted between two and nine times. The CDR3 reads CASSFKAGGASGANVLTF. CDR3 DNA: TGTGCCAGCAGTTTTAAGGCAGGGGGTGCTTCTGGGGCCAACGTCCTGACTTTC. The chain employs TRBV6-2 or TRBV6-3 and TRBJ2-6; 7 bases map to TRBD1. Germline CDR1 and CDR2: MNHEY and SVGEGT. V shed 4 bases, J shed 1 base, and the junction held 10 bases outside the gene matches. CDR3 size: 18 residues.

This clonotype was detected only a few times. The CDR3 protein is CASSFLLAGELFF. In nucleotides, the CDR3 is TGTGCCAGCAGCTTTCTGTTGGCCGGGGAGCTGTTTTTT. The chain uses TRBV6-2 or TRBV6-3 and TRBJ2-2; D remains ambiguous. V dropped 6 bases and J dropped 6 bases, with 11 bases sitting between them. Looked up from germline, CDR1 is MNHEY and CDR2 is SVGEGT. CDR3 length: 13 amino acids.

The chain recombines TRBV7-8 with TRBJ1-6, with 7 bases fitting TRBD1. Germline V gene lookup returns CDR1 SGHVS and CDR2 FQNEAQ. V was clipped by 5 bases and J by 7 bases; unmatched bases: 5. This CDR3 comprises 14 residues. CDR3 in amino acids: CASSMGQKNSPLHF. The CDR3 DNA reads TGTGCCAGCAGCATGGGACAGAAAAATTCACCCCTCCACTTT.

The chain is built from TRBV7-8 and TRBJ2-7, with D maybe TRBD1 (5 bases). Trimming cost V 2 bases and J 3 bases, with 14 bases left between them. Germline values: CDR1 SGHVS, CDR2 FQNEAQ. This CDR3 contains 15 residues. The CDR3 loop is CASSLQGAPGYEQYF. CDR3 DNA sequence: TGTGCCAGCAGCTTACAAGGGGCCCCTGGCTACGAGCAGTACTTC. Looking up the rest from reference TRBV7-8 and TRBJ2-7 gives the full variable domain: GAGVSQSPRYKVAKRGQDVALRCDPISGHVSLFWYQQALGQGPEFLTYFQNEAQLDKSGLPSDRFFAERPEGSVSTLKIQRTQQEDSAVYLCASSLQGAPGYEQYFGPGTRLTVT.

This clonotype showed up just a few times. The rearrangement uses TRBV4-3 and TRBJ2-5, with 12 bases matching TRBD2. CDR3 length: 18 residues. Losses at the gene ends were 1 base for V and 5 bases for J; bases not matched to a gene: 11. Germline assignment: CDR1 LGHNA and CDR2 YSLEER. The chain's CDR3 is CASSQGASGRAGGETQYF. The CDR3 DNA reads TGCGCCAGCAGCCAAGGAGCTAGCGGGAGGGCCGGGGGCGAGACCCAGTACTTC.

Here the CDR3 reads CASSLGTVSGNTIYF. The CDR3 nucleotides are TGTGCCAGCAGCCTAGGGACGGTCTCTGGAAACACCATATATTTT. The chain carries TRBV5-4 and TRBJ1-3, with D possibly TRBD1 on 5 matching bases. The CDR3 contains 15 residues. CDR1 is SGHNT, CDR2 YYREEE, per germline (reference sequence). The V gene lost 4 bases and the J gene lost 0 bases, with 11 bases spanning the gap.

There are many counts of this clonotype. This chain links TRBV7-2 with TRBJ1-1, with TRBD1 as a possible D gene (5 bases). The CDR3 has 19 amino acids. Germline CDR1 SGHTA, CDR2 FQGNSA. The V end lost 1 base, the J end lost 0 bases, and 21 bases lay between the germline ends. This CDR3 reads CASSLDVGRVPLVNTEAFF. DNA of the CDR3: TGTGCCAGCAGCTTAGACGTAGGCAGGGTACCCCTGGTGAACACTGAAGCTTTCTTT.

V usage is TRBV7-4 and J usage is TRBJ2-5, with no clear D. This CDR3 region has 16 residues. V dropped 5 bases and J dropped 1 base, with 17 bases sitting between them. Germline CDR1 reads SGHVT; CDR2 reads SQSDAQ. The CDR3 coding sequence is TGTGCCAGCAGCCCCGGGTGGGCGTCCCTCCAAGAGACCCAGTACTTC. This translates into CASSPGWASLQETQYF.

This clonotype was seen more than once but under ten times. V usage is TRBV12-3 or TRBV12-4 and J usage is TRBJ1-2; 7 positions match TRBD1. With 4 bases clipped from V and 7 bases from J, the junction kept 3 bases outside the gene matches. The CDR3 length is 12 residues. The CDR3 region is CASSYGDSGYTF. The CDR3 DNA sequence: TGTGCCAGCAGTTACGGGGACAGTGGCTACACCTTC.

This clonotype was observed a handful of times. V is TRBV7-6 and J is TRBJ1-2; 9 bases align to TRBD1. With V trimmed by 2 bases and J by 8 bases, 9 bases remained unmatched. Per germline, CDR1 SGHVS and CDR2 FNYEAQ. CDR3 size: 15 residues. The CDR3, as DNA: TGTGCCAGCAGCTTATTGGGACAGGGACTAATAGGCTACACCTTC. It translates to CASSLLGQGLIGYTF.

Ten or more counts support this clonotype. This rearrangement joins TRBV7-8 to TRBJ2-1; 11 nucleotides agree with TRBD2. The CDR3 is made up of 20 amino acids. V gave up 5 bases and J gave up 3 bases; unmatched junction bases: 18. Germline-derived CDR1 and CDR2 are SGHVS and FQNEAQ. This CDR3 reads CASSHPGLAGGKEIYNEQFF. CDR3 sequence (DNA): TGTGCCAGCAGCCACCCCGGTCTAGCGGGGGGAAAGGAAATCTACAATGAGCAGTTCTTC.

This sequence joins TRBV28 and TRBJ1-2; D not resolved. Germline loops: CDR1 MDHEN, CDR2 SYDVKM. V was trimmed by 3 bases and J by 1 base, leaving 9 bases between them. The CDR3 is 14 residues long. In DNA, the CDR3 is TGTGCCAGCAGTTTCAGTACGGATAACTATGGCTACACCTTC. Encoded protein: CASSFSTDNYGYTF.

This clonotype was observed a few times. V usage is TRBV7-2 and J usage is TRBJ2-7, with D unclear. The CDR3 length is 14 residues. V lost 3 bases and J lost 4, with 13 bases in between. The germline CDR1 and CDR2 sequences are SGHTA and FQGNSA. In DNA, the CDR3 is TGTGCCAGCAGCTTCCCCCCGTGGGGTTACGAGCAGTACTTC. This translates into CASSFPPWGYEQYF.

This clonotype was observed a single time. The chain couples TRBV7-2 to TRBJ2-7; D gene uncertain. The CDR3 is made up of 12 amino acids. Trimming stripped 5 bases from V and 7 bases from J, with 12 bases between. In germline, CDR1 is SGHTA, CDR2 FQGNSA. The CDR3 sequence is CASSKDRAEQYF. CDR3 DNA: TGTGCCAGCAGCAAGGACCGTGCGGAGCAGTACTTC.